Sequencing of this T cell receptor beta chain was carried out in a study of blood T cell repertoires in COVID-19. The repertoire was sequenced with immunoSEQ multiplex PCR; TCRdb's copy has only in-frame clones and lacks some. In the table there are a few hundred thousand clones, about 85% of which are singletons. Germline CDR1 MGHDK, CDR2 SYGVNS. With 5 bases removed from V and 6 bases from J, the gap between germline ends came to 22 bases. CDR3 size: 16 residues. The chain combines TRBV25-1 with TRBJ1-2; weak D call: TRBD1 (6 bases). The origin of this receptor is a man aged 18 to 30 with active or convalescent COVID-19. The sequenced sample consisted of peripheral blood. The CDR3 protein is CASSHVGRGKEDGYTF. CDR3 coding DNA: TGTGCCAGCAGTCATGTTGGCAGGGGAAAGGAGGATGGCTACACCTTC.